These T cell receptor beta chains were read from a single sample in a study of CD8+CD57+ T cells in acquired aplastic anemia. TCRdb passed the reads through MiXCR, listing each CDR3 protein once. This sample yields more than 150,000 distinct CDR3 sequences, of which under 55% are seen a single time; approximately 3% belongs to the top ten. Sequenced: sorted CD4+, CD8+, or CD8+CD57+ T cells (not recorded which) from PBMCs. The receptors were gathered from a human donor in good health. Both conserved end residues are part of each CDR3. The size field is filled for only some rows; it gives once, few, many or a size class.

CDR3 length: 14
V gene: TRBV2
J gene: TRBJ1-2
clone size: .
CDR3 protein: CASSEARGPQGYTF

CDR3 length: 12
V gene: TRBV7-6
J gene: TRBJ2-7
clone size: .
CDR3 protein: CASSNPNYEQYF

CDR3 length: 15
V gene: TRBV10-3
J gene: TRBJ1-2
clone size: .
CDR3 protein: CAISGYPLIVYGYTF

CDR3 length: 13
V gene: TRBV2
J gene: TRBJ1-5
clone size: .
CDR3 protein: CASRGRLGQPQHF

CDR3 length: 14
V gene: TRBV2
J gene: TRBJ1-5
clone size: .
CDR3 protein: CASPTVSSNQPQHF

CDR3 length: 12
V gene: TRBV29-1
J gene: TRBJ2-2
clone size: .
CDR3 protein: CSVPLNTGELFF

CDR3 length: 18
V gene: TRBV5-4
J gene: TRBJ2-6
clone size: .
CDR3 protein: CASSSPGQSYSGANVLTF

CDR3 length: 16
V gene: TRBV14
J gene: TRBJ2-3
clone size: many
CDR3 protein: CASSHRQGRRRDTQYF

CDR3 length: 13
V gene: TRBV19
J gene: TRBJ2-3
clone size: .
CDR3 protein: CASSIRLSDTQYF

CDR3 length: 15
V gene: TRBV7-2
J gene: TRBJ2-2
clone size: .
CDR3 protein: CASSFLAGVTGELFF

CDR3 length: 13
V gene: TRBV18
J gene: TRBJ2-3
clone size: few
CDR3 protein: CASSVLSTDTQYF

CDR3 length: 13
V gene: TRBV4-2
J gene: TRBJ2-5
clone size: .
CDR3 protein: CASSPTSRETQYF

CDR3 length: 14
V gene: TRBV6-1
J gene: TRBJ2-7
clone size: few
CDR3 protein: CASFRISGAREQYF

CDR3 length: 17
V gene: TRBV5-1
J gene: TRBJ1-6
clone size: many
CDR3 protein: CASSLASLSSYNSPLHF

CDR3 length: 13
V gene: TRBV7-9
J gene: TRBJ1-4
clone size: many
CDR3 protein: CASSLQGDEKLFF

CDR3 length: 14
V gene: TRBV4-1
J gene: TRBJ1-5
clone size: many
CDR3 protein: CASSPREGNQPQHF

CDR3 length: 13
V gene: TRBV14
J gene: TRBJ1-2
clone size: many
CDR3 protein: CASSPAGNYGYTF

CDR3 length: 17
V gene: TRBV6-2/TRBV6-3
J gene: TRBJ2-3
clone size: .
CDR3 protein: CASTLDPDRGRTDTQYF

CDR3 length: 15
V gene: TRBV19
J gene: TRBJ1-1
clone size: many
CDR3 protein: CASSLNTRMNTEAFF

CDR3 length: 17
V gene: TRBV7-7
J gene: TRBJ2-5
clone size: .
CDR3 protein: CASSSRTSWEGQETQYF

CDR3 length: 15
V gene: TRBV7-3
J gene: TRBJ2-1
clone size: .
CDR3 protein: CASSLQAGGYNEQLF

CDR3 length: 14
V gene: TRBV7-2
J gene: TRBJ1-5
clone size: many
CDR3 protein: CASSPGGANQPQHF

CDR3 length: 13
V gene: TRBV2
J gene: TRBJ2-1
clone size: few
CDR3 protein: CASSTSAYNEQFF

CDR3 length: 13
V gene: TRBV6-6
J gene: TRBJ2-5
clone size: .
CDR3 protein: CASRYSVQETQYF

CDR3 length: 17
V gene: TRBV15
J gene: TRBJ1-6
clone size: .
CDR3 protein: CATSTGTGRTGNSPLHF

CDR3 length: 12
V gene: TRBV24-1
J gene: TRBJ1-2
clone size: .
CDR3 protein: CATSDSNYGYTF

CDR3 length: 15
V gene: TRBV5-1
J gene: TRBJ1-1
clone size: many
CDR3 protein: CASSLVGEGFTEAFF

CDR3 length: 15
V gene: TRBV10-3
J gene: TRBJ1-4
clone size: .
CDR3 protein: CAISVTQGANEKLFF

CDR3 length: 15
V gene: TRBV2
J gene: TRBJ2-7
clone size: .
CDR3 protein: CASSPNGGGSYEQYF

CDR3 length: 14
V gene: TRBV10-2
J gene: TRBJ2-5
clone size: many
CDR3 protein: CASSKSSGKETQYF